One and the same sample provided the 24 T cell receptor beta chains below, sequenced in a study of blood T cell repertoires in COVID-19. Sequenced by immunoSEQ multiplex PCR; TCRdb stores in-frame clones only, minus some. The sample yields about 170,000 clones, 80% to 85% seen once. The sequenced sample consisted of peripheral blood. All receptors derive from a human donor with acute or convalescent COVID-19. The donor label of this sample is uncertain.

Written as DNA, the CDR3 is TGTGCCAGCAGCTTAGCGACTAGCGGGAGGGCCATAGATACGCAGTATTTT. As protein: CASSLATSGRAIDTQYF. The gene calls are TRBV7-2 and TRBJ2-3, with TRBD2 matching over 14 bases. Germline CDR1 is SGHTA and CDR2 is FQGNSA. V was clipped by 0 bases and J by 5 bases; unmatched bases: 4. CDR3 length: 17 residues.

This clone came up once. V and J are TRBV6-1 and TRBJ1-4; D possibly corresponds to TRBD1 (5 bases). This CDR3 is 15 amino acids long. Trimming removed 2 bases at V and 3 bases at J, with 10 bases between. The germline gives CDR1 MNHNS, CDR2 SASEGT. CDR3 in amino acids: CASSEQGRANEKLFF. As DNA, the CDR3 is TGTGCCAGCAGTGAACAGGGCAGAGCTAATGAAAAACTGTTTTTT.

The V gene is TRBV6-1, the J gene TRBJ2-2; TRBD1 agrees at 7 bases. In germline, CDR1 is MNHNS, CDR2 SASEGT. After removal of 4 bases from V and 5 bases from J, the junction contained 10 bases not matched to a gene. The CDR3 is 16 amino acids. The CDR3 loop is CASSGQFDRATGELFF. The CDR3 DNA reads as TGTGCCAGCAGTGGGCAATTTGACAGGGCAACCGGGGAGCTGTTTTTT.

There are a few counts of this clone. V is TRBV7-9 and J is TRBJ1-2; 7 bases align to TRBD1. The CDR3 has 14 residues. The germline V gene encodes CDR1 SEHNR and CDR2 FQNEAQ (reference sequence). V lost 3 bases and J lost 2; bases outside the gene matches: 3. In DNA form, the CDR3 reads TGTGCCAGCAGCTTTTTCAGGGGGAACTATGGCTACACCTTC. The encoded protein is CASSFFRGNYGYTF.

A few counts support this clone. The chain joins TRBV30 to TRBJ1-1, with D unresolved. From germline, CDR1 is GTSNPN and CDR2 SVGIG (reference sequence). V lost 0 bases and J lost 1, with 9 bases in between. The CDR3 extends over 14 amino acids. The CDR3 coding sequence is TGTGCCTGGAGTGTACCGGCAGGGAACACTGAAGCTTTCTTT. Its protein product is CAWSVPAGNTEAFF.

Concerning this clone itself: A read error may produce the germline difference seen at one junction end. The chain uses TRBV2 and TRBJ1-2; 7 bases are a match to TRBD1. Per the germline V gene, CDR1 is SNHLY and CDR2 is FYNNEI. The CDR3 extends over 12 amino acids. CDR3 DNA sequence: TGTGCCAGCAGTGGGGACAGCTCCGTATTACCCTTC. The encoded protein is CASSGDSSVLPF.

This sequence joins TRBV3-1 (or the pseudogene TRBV3-2) and TRBJ1-1, with 8 bases fitting TRBD1. Per germline, CDR1 LGHDT and CDR2 YNNKEL (reference sequence). Trimming cost V 1 base and J 5 bases; bases outside gene matches: 3. CDR3 length equals 14 residues. The CDR3: CASSQVQGGTEAFF. DNA of the CDR3: TGTGCCAGCAGCCAAGTACAGGGGGGGACTGAAGCTTTCTTT.

This sequence joins TRBV27 and TRBJ2-2, with D tentatively TRBD1 (5 bases). The germline CDR1 and CDR2 sequences are MNHEY and SMNVEV (reference sequence). The CDR3 is made up of 15 amino acids. Trimming pared 6 bases from V and 3 bases from J, leaving 14 bases between. The CDR3 reads CASSTRTKDTGELFF. The CDR3 coding sequence is TGTGCCAGCAGCACTCGGACAAAGGACACCGGGGAGCTGTTTTTT.

The J gene is TRBJ2-7, the V gene TRBV19, with TRBD1 matching 8 bases. This CDR3 is 15 amino acids long. The V gene's germline CDR1 is LNHDA and CDR2 SQIVND (reference sequence). Losses at the gene ends were 3 bases for V and 0 bases for J; bases not matched to a gene: 4. Written as DNA, the CDR3 is TGTGCCAGTAGTATGTTAGGGACAGGCTCCTACGAGCAGTACTTC. This gives the protein CASSMLGTGSYEQYF.

V is TRBV25-1 and J is TRBJ2-5; 10 bases agree with TRBD2. With 6 bases clipped from V and 2 bases from J, the junction kept 12 bases outside the gene matches. The CDR3 totals 17 residues. CDR1 is MGHDK and CDR2 is SYGVNS in the germline V gene. In nucleotides, the CDR3 is TGTGCCAGCAGGGGGGGTGGAGGACTAGCGGAACAAGAGACCCAGTACTTC. It yields the protein CASRGGGGLAEQETQYF.

This chain uses TRBV5-4 with TRBJ1-2; 9 bases match TRBD1. J was trimmed by 3 bases and V by 0 bases; bases with no gene match: 3. CDR1 SGHNT and CDR2 YYREEE come from the germline V gene (reference sequence). The CDR3 has 15 amino acids. CDR3 bases: TGTGCCAGCAGCTTGGACAGGGGGCAGTACTATGGCTACACCTTC. Translating it yields CASSLDRGQYYGYTF.

CDR3 in amino acids: CASSESSGQVRNEQFF. CDR3 nucleotides: TGCGCCAGCAGTGAGTCGTCCGGACAGGTACGCAATGAGCAGTTCTTC. The chain has TRBV10-1 and TRBJ2-1; 7 nucleotides match TRBD1. Germline V lookup: CDR1 WNHNN, CDR2 SYGVQD (reference sequence). CDR3 length equals 16 residues. V lost 0 bases, J lost 6 bases, and 8 bases stayed unmatched.

CDR3 DNA: TGTGCCAGCAGCTTTCTAGCGGGAGTATCAGAGACCCAGTACTTC. This encodes CASSFLAGVSETQYF. The genes are TRBV7-9 and TRBJ2-5; 10 bases are a match to TRBD2. This CDR3 contains 15 residues. The germline gives CDR1 SEHNR, CDR2 FQNEAQ (reference sequence). Germline trimming cut 3 bases from V and 4 bases from J; bases unmatched to any gene: 5.

This rearrangement joins TRBV30 to TRBJ2-7, with D possibly TRBD1 on 5 matching bases. The V and J ends lost 8 bases and 6 bases respectively, with 17 bases between them. The CDR3 extends over 12 amino acids. Per the germline V gene, CDR1 is GTSNPN and CDR2 is SVGIG (reference sequence). CDR3 sequence (DNA): TGTGCCCCCGAGTCAGGGTTCTCCGAGCAGTACTTC. This translates into CAPESGFSEQYF.

This clone showed up just a few times. The rearrangement joins TRBV28 to TRBJ1-2; 8 positions agree with TRBD1. Germline CDR1 reads MDHEN; CDR2 reads SYDVKM. The CDR3 runs to 15 residues. V gave up 7 bases and J gave up 7 bases; unmatched junction bases: 14. CDR3 in DNA: TGTGCCAGCACCCGAGGGGCAGGGGGCGAGTTTGGCTACACCTTC. Its translation: CASTRGAGGEFGYTF.

The rearrangement joins TRBV11-2 to TRBJ1-1; TRBD1 matches at 9 bases. After removal of 8 bases from V and 1 base from J, the junction contained 5 bases not matched to a gene. Germline CDR1 reads SGHAT; CDR2 reads FQNNGV. This CDR3 has 14 residues. The CDR3 region has the DNA TGTGCCAGCCGGGACAGGGATCAGAACACTGAAGCTTTCTTT. This encodes CASRDRDQNTEAFF.

V and J are TRBV19 and TRBJ1-2; unclear D gene. Germline CDR1 and CDR2: LNHDA and SQIVND (reference sequence). CDR3 size: 11 residues. V was clipped by 0 bases and J by 8 bases, with 4 bases between them. This CDR3 reads CASSIEGGYTF. In DNA form, the CDR3 reads TGTGCCAGTAGTATAGAGGGCGGCTACACCTTC. The variable domain in full, completed from reference TRBV19 and TRBJ1-2, reads DGGITQSPKYLFRKEGQNVTLSCEQNLNHDAMYWYRQDPGQGLRLIYYSQIVNDFQKGDIAEGYSVSREKKESFPLTVTSAQKNPTAFYLCASSIEGGYTFGSGTRLTVV.

This clone was counted a few times. CDR3 region: CASSSTGTSKQYF. Written as DNA, the CDR3 is TGTGCCAGCAGCTCAACCGGGACATCGAAGCAGTACTTC. The chain carries TRBV11-3 and TRBJ2-7, with a possible D match to TRBD1 (6 bases). The CDR3 contains 13 residues. V was cut by 4 bases and J by 8 bases, with 15 bases left in between. The germline V gene encodes CDR1 SGHNT and CDR2 YENEEA.

This clone was seen a single time. This chain connects TRBV18 to TRBJ2-7, with 9 bases fitting TRBD1. There are 14 residues in the CDR3. Per the germline V gene, CDR1 is KGHSH and CDR2 is LQKENI. V dropped 2 bases and J dropped 6; count of bases not matched to a gene: 5. The chain's CDR3 is CASSPDRGGSEQYF. CDR3 nucleotide sequence: TGTGCCAGCTCACCAGACAGGGGGGGCTCCGAGCAGTACTTC.

The chain links TRBV30 to TRBJ2-7; 8 bases are a match to TRBD1. This CDR3 has 14 amino acids. Germline loops: CDR1 GTSNPN, CDR2 SVGIG (reference sequence). V lost 4 bases to trimming and J lost 2 bases; unmatched junction nucleotides: 7. The CDR3 here is CAWTAAGQAYEQYF. CDR3 DNA: TGTGCCTGGACCGCCGCGGGACAGGCCTACGAGCAGTACTTC.

The chain joins TRBV19 to TRBJ1-5, with D tentatively TRBD1 (6 bases). V dropped 7 bases and J dropped 7 bases, with 26 bases sitting between them. CDR3 size: 17 residues. The germline V gene has CDR1 LNHDA and CDR2 SQIVND (reference sequence). CDR3 sequence: CASTARGGFFEGQPQHF. The DNA for the CDR3 is TGTGCCAGTACCGCGAGGGGGGGGTTCTTTGAGGGGCAGCCCCAGCATTTT.

This chain links TRBV2 with TRBJ1-4; D is unclear. V gave up 3 bases and J gave up 5 bases, with 16 bases separating them. The length of the CDR3 is 16 residues. Germline lookup yields CDR1 SNHLY and CDR2 FYNNEI. The CDR3 sequence is CASSDRRTGVNEKLFF. In DNA, the CDR3 is TGTGCCAGCAGTGACCGCAGGACTGGAGTAAATGAAAAACTGTTTTTT.

This chain uses TRBV28 with TRBJ1-2; 11 bases align to TRBD1. V lost 6 bases, J lost 6 bases, and 9 bases stayed unmatched. This CDR3 comprises 15 residues. Germline lookup yields CDR1 MDHEN and CDR2 SYDVKM. CDR3 DNA: TGTGCCAGCAGCCTCTTCCAGGACAGGGGGCATGGCTACACCTTC. This codes for CASSLFQDRGHGYTF.

A single count supports this clone. The chain employs TRBV11-3 and TRBJ2-2; weak D call: TRBD2 (6 bases). Trimming shortened V by 2 bases and J by 4 bases, and 14 bases separated the two germline ends. The length of the CDR3 is 16 residues. Germline-derived CDR1 and CDR2 are SGHNT and YENEEA. The CDR3 region is CASSLRGGDLTGELFF. The CDR3 DNA follows: TGTGCCAGCAGCTTAAGAGGAGGGGACCTCACCGGGGAGCTGTTTTTT.